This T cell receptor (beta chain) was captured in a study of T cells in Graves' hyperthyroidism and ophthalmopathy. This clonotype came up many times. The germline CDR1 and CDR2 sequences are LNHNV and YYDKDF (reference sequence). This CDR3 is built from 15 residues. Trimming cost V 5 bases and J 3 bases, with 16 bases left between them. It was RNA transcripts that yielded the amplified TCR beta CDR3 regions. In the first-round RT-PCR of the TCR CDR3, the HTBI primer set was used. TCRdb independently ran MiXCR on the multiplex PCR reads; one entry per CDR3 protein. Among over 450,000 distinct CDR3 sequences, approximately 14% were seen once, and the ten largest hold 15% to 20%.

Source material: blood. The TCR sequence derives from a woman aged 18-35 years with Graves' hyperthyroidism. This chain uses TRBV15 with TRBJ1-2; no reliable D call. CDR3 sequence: CATSPSRGGDYGYTF. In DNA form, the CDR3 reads TGTGCCACCAGCCCTAGTCGAGGTGGTGACTATGGCTACACCTTC.